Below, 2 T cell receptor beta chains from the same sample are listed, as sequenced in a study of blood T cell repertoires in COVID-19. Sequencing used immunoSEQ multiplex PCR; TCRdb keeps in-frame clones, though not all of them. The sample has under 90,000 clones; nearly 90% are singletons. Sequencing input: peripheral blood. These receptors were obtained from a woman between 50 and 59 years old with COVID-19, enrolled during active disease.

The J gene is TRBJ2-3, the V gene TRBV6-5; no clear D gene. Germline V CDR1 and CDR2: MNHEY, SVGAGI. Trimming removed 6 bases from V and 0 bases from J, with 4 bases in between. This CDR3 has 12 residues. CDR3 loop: CASRASTDTQYF. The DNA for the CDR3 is TGTGCCAGCAGGGCTAGCACAGATACGCAGTATTTT.

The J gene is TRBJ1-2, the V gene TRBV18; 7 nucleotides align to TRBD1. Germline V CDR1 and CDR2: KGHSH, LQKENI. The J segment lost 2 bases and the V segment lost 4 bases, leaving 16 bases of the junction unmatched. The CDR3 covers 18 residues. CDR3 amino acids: CASSRSPISPDRNYGYTF. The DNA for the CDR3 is TGTGCCAGCTCACGGAGCCCTATATCTCCGGACAGGAACTATGGCTACACCTTC.